The rows below give T cell receptor beta chains drawn from one sample of a study of HIV-infected patients and healthy controls. One entry per CDR3 protein results from TCRdb running MiXCR on the 5' RACE reads. The sample lists more than 15,000 distinct CDR3 sequences; approximately 19% were seen once. What was sequenced was CD8+ T cells from blood. The receptors stem from a human donor in good health. The conserved cysteine and the conserved F or W are not part of the CDR3 here. The D gene is left open where the match is weak.

j_call d_call v_call cdr3_aa
TRBJ2-1 NA TRBV5-1 ASTLGLDRDEQF
TRBJ1-5 NA TRBV27 ASSFMAGSNQPQH
TRBJ1-2 NA TRBV6-2/TRBV6-3 ASSYSPARGYT
TRBJ2-2 NA TRBV7-8 ASKPGVTGELF
TRBJ2-1 TRBD2 TRBV18 ASSPLAGAGYNEQF
TRBJ2-5 TRBD2 TRBV29-1 SVEEILRGGQETQY
TRBJ2-1 TRBD2 TRBV9 ASSVDGTSNDEQF
TRBJ2-1 NA TRBV12-3/TRBV12-4 ASRNWVNEQF
TRBJ1-2 NA TRBV6-5 ASSYTGDYGYT
TRBJ1-1 NA TRBV7-9 ASNSGWGNTEAF
TRBJ1-6 TRBD1 TRBV20-1 SANRGGNSPLH
TRBJ1-1 NA TRBV4-1 ASSQVTEAF
TRBJ2-4 NA TRBV7-9 ASSTETKNIQY
TRBJ2-5 NA TRBV5-5 ASSSPQSQETQY
TRBJ2-7 NA TRBV6-6 ATDPGVAPYEQY
TRBJ2-4 NA TRBV28 ASSSPISVKEENIQY
TRBJ2-3 NA TRBV7-2 ASSSQRDTQY
TRBJ2-2 TRBD1 TRBV7-8 ASSSPGTVPLRNTGELF
TRBJ2-1 NA TRBV7-9 ASSFSNRVPEEYNEQF
TRBJ1-5 NA TRBV19 ASSIRPTEYSNQPQH
TRBJ1-5 NA TRBV15 ATSRGDGNQPQH
TRBJ1-5 NA TRBV6-1 ASSEIWGDNQPQH
TRBJ2-3 NA TRBV5-5 ASSLQGSEDTQY
TRBJ2-3 NA TRBV29-1 SVDYLEDTQY
TRBJ1-5 TRBD1 TRBV5-1 ASSAWTGDNQPQH
TRBJ2-7 NA TRBV11-2 ASSLVPYEQY
TRBJ2-3 TRBD2 TRBV10-2 ASSEGTSVSTDTQY
TRBJ1-2 TRBD1 TRBV9 ASSGGTAENYGYT
TRBJ2-7 NA TRBV19 ASSVKGGDEQY
TRBJ1-1 NA TRBV29-1 SVARGEAF
TRBJ2-3 NA TRBV12-3/TRBV12-4 ASSSPQSGDTDTQY
TRBJ2-1 NA TRBV24-1 ATSVLDGSNEQF
TRBJ2-5 NA TRBV24-1 ATSDWDAEETQY
TRBJ2-4 NA TRBV6-2/TRBV6-3 ASSSPSAKNIQY
TRBJ2-2 NA TRBV9 ASSVGSGELF
TRBJ2-5 TRBD1 TRBV12-3/TRBV12-4 ASSPWPGGEETQY
TRBJ2-3 TRBD2 TRBV7-8 ASSSLAGADTQY
TRBJ1-1 NA TRBV29-1 SVVGGLGNTEAF
TRBJ2-6 NA TRBV20-1 SATYGETGANVLT
TRBJ2-1 TRBD2 TRBV25-1 ASSVAGGSYNEQF
TRBJ2-7 TRBD2 TRBV11-2 ASSFRPLGAGRHEQY
TRBJ2-1 TRBD2 TRBV14 ASSQITSGLYNEQF
TRBJ1-5 NA TRBV9 ASSVAWDQPQH
TRBJ1-1 TRBD1 TRBV7-6 ASSLGTGAEAF
TRBJ2-2 NA TRBV3-1 ASALTANTGELF
TRBJ1-3 TRBD1 TRBV12-3/TRBV12-4 ASSLQGNTIY
TRBJ1-5 TRBD1 TRBV7-6 ASSPNRGSQPQH
TRBJ2-2 NA TRBV24-1 ATSDYQGVGELF
TRBJ2-7 TRBD1 TRBV3-1 ASSPGTGPYEQY
TRBJ2-3 TRBD2 TRBV6-2/TRBV6-3 ASSNPSGGKPDTQY
TRBJ2-1 TRBD1 TRBV7-9 ASSLVGTGGDEQF
TRBJ1-5 NA TRBV7-6 ASSLDSPYSNQPQH
TRBJ1-1 NA TRBV7-9 ASSKVAGDSTEAF
TRBJ1-2 NA TRBV6-6 ASRGTGDYGYT
TRBJ2-5 NA TRBV7-2 ASSHLGGRETQY